This T cell receptor (beta chain) was sequenced during a study of blood T cell repertoires in COVID-19. Study details: Italy, Spain and the United States were the sources of the convalescent and acute COVID-19 samples. T cells, B-cell-depleted T cells, or PBMCs supplied cDNA or gDNA.

Germline values: CDR1 MNHEY, CDR2 SVGAGI. Trimming removed 4 bases from V and 10 bases from J; junction bases left unmatched: 16. The CDR3 is 16 amino acids. Only in-frame clones appear in the TCRdb table, and some are missing; sequencing was by immunoSEQ multiplex PCR. The table lists 200,000 to 300,000 clones, about nine tenths of them singletons. The sample was peripheral blood. This TCR derives from a man in his thirties or forties with COVID-19, enrolled during active disease. This chain joins TRBV6-5 and TRBJ2-3; TRBD1 matches at 8 bases. CDR3 sequence: CASSSRTGKVGQAQYF. The CDR3 DNA sequence: TGTGCCAGCAGTTCCAGGACAGGGAAAGTGGGACAGGCGCAGTATTTT.